This T cell receptor beta chain was documented in a study of technical replicates of blood from a few donors (dated by TCRdb to the late 2010s). Note on this clone: What this receptor recognizes is not known. No much larger clonotype is one base removed from it; base qualities were not supplied.

V is reduced by 8 bases and J by 3 bases, leaving a spacing of 11 bases between them. Based on the germline V gene, the CDR1 and CDR2 sequences are MDHEN and SYDVKM. There are 13 amino acids in the CDR3, from cysteine to phenylalanine inclusive. The DNA shown is the 39-base CDR3, in frame from base 1. Libraries were constructed by the immunoSEQ multiplex PCR assay. As stored in TCRdb, this immuneACCESS dataset retains in-frame rearrangements with V and J assigned. A fraction of the clones does not appear; measured against another copy, unresolved V genes explain less than half of the discrepancy, and the remainder lacks a known reason. In this sample the table shows about 100,000 clones, around 95% of which occur a single time. The top ten clones comprise 0.2% to 0.25% of the sample.

The sequence came from a human donor in good health. What was sequenced was T cells isolated from PBMCs. Recombination connected TRBV28 to TRBJ1-5; the D region possibly corresponds to TRBD1 (5 bases align). The nucleotide sequence is given as TGTGCCAGCCTCGGACATTACAATCAGCCCCAGCATTTT. The translation is CASLGHYNQPQHF.